The subject of this entry is one TCR beta chain. The record originates from a study of long-term antiretroviral therapy in people with HIV. An immunoSEQ assay, version v3.0, was performed at survey level. Sequencing was performed with immunoSEQ multiplex PCR; in TCRdb, only in-frame clones are kept and a portion is missing. The sample lists about 20,000 clones, roughly 80% occurring once. Germline V gene sequence: CDR1 SGHAT, CDR2 FQNNGV. The CDR3 length is 16 residues. Trimming cost V 5 bases and J 2 bases; bases outside gene matches: 6. This rearrangement joins TRBV11-2 to TRBJ2-3; TRBD2 matches 11 bases. The receptor's source is a woman aged 18 to 35 with HIV. The source was unsorted PBMCs, collected 0.6 years after starting antiretroviral therapy. The CDR3 spells CASSTGTSGYTDTQYF. The CDR3 nucleotides are TGTGCCAGCAGCACCGGGACTAGCGGATACACAGATACGCAGTATTTT.